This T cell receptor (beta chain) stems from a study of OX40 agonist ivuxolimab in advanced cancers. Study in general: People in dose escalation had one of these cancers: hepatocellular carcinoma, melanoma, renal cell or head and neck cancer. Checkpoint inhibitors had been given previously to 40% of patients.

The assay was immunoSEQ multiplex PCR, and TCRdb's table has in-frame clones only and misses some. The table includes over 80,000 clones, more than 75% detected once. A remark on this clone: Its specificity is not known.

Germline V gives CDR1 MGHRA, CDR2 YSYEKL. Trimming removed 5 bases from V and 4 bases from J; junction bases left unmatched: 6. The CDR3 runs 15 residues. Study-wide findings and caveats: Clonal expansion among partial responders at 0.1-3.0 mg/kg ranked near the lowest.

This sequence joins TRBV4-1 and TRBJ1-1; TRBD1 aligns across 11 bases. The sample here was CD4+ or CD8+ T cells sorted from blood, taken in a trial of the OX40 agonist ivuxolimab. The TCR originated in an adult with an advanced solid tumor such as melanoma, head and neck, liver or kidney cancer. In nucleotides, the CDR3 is TGCGCCAGCAGCTTGCAAGGGACAGGGGGCACTGAAGCTTTCTTT. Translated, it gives CASSLQGTGGTEAFF.